The rows below give T cell receptor beta chains drawn from one sample of a study of post-analysis software for immune sequencing data. From the PCR reads, TCRdb called clonotypes with MiXCR, one entry per CDR3 protein. This sample has hundreds of thousands of distinct CDR3 sequences, with approximately 60% found just once. The sequenced sample was blood. The receptors stem from a girl aged 2 to 10 with multiple sclerosis. CDR3s include the opening cysteine and the closing phenylalanine or tryptophan. A D gene is named only where the DNA matches it firmly. Size is omitted from some rows. Given values are once, few, many or a class for expanded clones.

V gene: TRBV5-1; J gene: TRBJ2-2; CDR3 length: 14; clone size: -; D gene: -; CDR3 DNA: TGCGCCAGCAGCGTGGGTCGTGTCCACGGGGAGCTGTTTTTT; CDR3 protein: CASSVGRVHGELFF
V gene: TRBV7-9; J gene: TRBJ2-4; CDR3 length: 14; clone size: -; D gene: TRBD2; CDR3 DNA: TGTGCCAGCACTGGGGGACTAGCTAAAAACATTCAGTACTTC; CDR3 protein: CASTGGLAKNIQYF
V gene: TRBV7-2; J gene: TRBJ2-3; CDR3 length: 17; clone size: -; D gene: TRBD2; CDR3 DNA: TGTGCCAGCAGCTGGTATCTGAGCGGGGCAGGCACAGATACGCAGTATTTT; CDR3 protein: CASSWYLSGAGTDTQYF
V gene: TRBV10-2; J gene: TRBJ1-1; CDR3 length: 13; clone size: few; D gene: -; CDR3 DNA: TGCGCCAGCAGTGCGGGGATGAACACTGAAGCTTTCTTT; CDR3 protein: CASSAGMNTEAFF
V gene: TRBV21-1; J gene: TRBJ2-1; CDR3 length: 12; clone size: -; D gene: -; CDR3 DNA: TGTGCCAGCATCCCTCCTAACAATGAGCAGTTCTTC; CDR3 protein: CASIPPNNEQFF
V gene: TRBV12-3/TRBV12-4; J gene: TRBJ1-6; CDR3 length: 11; clone size: once; D gene: -; CDR3 DNA: TGTGCCAGCAGTCACGGGATAACCCTCCACTTT; CDR3 protein: CASSHGITLHF
V gene: TRBV6-5; J gene: TRBJ2-2; CDR3 length: 15; clone size: -; D gene: -; CDR3 DNA: TGTGCCGGCAGTTATTCCCAACTAGCCCCCGGGGAGCTGTTTTTT; CDR3 protein: CAGSYSQLAPGELFF
V gene: TRBV6-4; J gene: TRBJ2-3; CDR3 length: 14; clone size: -; D gene: -; CDR3 DNA: TGTGCCAGCAGTGGCGGGACGAACACAGATACGCAGTATTTT; CDR3 protein: CASSGGTNTDTQYF
V gene: TRBV12-3/TRBV12-4; J gene: TRBJ2-1; CDR3 length: 14; clone size: -; D gene: -; CDR3 DNA: TGTGCCAGCACTAATACTAGTTTCGGCCGTGAGCAGTTCTTC; CDR3 protein: CASTNTSFGREQFF
V gene: TRBV29-1; J gene: TRBJ2-3; CDR3 length: 13; clone size: -; D gene: -; CDR3 DNA: TGCAGCGTTGAAACGGCTAGCGCAGATACGCAGTATTTT; CDR3 protein: CSVETASADTQYF
V gene: TRBV29-1; J gene: TRBJ2-7; CDR3 length: 13; clone size: -; D gene: -; CDR3 DNA: TGCAGCGTTGAACAGGGAGTAGGGGGGGAGCAGTACTTC; CDR3 protein: CSVEQGVGGEQYF
V gene: TRBV7-2; J gene: TRBJ1-1; CDR3 length: 13; clone size: -; D gene: -; CDR3 DNA: TGTGCCAGCAGCTTAGGGCCGGCGACTGAAGCTTTCTTT; CDR3 protein: CASSLGPATEAFF
V gene: TRBV4-3; J gene: TRBJ1-2; CDR3 length: 15; clone size: few; D gene: -; CDR3 DNA: TGCGCCAGCAGCCGAACAGGGCAAGCTAACTATGGCTACACCTTC; CDR3 protein: CASSRTGQANYGYTF
V gene: TRBV7-8; J gene: TRBJ2-5; CDR3 length: 14; clone size: -; D gene: -; CDR3 DNA: TGTGCCAGCAGCTTAGCAGGGAGGCTGGAGACCCAGTACTTC; CDR3 protein: CASSLAGRLETQYF
V gene: TRBV11-2; J gene: TRBJ2-1; CDR3 length: 17; clone size: -; D gene: TRBD2; CDR3 DNA: TGTGCCAGCAGCTCCGGGACTAGCGGGCTCGTCAACAATGAGCAGTTCTTC; CDR3 protein: CASSSGTSGLVNNEQFF
V gene: TRBV20-1; J gene: TRBJ2-7; CDR3 length: 14; clone size: -; D gene: -; CDR3 DNA: TGCAGTGCCGCGCGAGAGGGCCCGGACTACGAGCAGTACTTC; CDR3 protein: CSAAREGPDYEQYF
V gene: TRBV6-1; J gene: TRBJ2-1; CDR3 length: 15; clone size: -; D gene: TRBD2; CDR3 DNA: TGTGCCAGCAGTACGCGGGGGGCGTCATTAGGTGAGCAGTTCTTC; CDR3 protein: CASSTRGASLGEQFF
V gene: TRBV5-1; J gene: TRBJ2-3; CDR3 length: 15; clone size: few; D gene: -; CDR3 DNA: TGCGCCAGCAGCCGAATCCCGACAGGCGCAGATACGCAGTATTTT; CDR3 protein: CASSRIPTGADTQYF
V gene: TRBV5-1; J gene: TRBJ2-2; CDR3 length: 16; clone size: -; D gene: -; CDR3 DNA: TGCGCCAGCAGCTTGGAAATCCAGGGTGGTGCCGGGGAGCTGTTTTTT; CDR3 protein: CASSLEIQGGAGELFF
V gene: TRBV6-6; J gene: TRBJ1-2; CDR3 length: 12; clone size: -; D gene: -; CDR3 DNA: TGTGCCAGCAGTTACCTCGGAGTAGGCTACACCTTC; CDR3 protein: CASSYLGVGYTF
V gene: TRBV4-1; J gene: TRBJ2-3; CDR3 length: 15; clone size: -; D gene: -; CDR3 DNA: TGCGCCAGCAGCCATCTCAGACCAGTACCAGATACGCAGTATTTT; CDR3 protein: CASSHLRPVPDTQYF
V gene: TRBV30; J gene: TRBJ1-1; CDR3 length: 12; clone size: -; D gene: TRBD1; CDR3 DNA: TGTGCCAGCCAGACAGGGATCACTGAAGCTTTCTTT; CDR3 protein: CASQTGITEAFF
V gene: TRBV9; J gene: TRBJ2-1; CDR3 length: 14; clone size: -; D gene: TRBD2; CDR3 DNA: TGTGCCAGCAGAACTAGCGGGATCTACAATGAGCAGTTCTTC; CDR3 protein: CASRTSGIYNEQFF
V gene: TRBV5-1; J gene: TRBJ2-5; CDR3 length: 16; clone size: -; D gene: TRBD2; CDR3 DNA: TGCGCCAGCAGCTTGGGCCGGGGCGGGGGCCAAGAGACCCAGTACTTC; CDR3 protein: CASSLGRGGGQETQYF
V gene: TRBV11-2; J gene: TRBJ2-3; CDR3 length: 17; clone size: -; D gene: TRBD2; CDR3 DNA: TGTGCCGGTTGGTCGTTGACTAGCGGGGCTTTCGCAGATACGCAGTATTTT; CDR3 protein: CAGWSLTSGAFADTQYF
V gene: TRBV2; J gene: TRBJ2-6; CDR3 length: 18; clone size: -; D gene: TRBD1; CDR3 DNA: TGTGCCAGCAGACCCGACAGGGGGATTGGCTCTGGGGCCAACGTCCTGACTTTC; CDR3 protein: CASRPDRGIGSGANVLTF
V gene: TRBV29-1; J gene: TRBJ2-1; CDR3 length: 12; clone size: -; D gene: TRBD2; CDR3 DNA: TGCAGCGCTGGGGCGGGGGGAGATGAGCAGTTCTTC; CDR3 protein: CSAGAGGDEQFF
V gene: TRBV20-1; J gene: TRBJ2-3; CDR3 length: 12; clone size: few; D gene: -; CDR3 DNA: TGCAGTGCAACGAAGGAAGCAGATACGCAGTATTTT; CDR3 protein: CSATKEADTQYF
V gene: TRBV28; J gene: TRBJ2-5; CDR3 length: 13; clone size: -; D gene: TRBD1; CDR3 DNA: TGTGCCAGCAGTCTGGACAGGGGCAGGACCCAGTACTTC; CDR3 protein: CASSLDRGRTQYF
V gene: TRBV2; J gene: TRBJ2-3; CDR3 length: 16; clone size: -; D gene: -; CDR3 DNA: TGTGCCAGCAGTGAGAGGCCGCCTGTGCTCACAGATACGCAGTATTTT; CDR3 protein: CASSERPPVLTDTQYF
V gene: TRBV6-5; J gene: TRBJ2-5; CDR3 length: 14; clone size: -; D gene: TRBD2; CDR3 DNA: TGTGCCAGCAGCCGGGACTATCCAGCTGAGACCCAGTACTTC; CDR3 protein: CASSRDYPAETQYF
V gene: TRBV7-2; J gene: TRBJ2-5; CDR3 length: 15; clone size: -; D gene: TRBD1; CDR3 DNA: TGTGCCAGCAGCCGGCGGACAGGGGGACAAGAGACCCAGTACTTC; CDR3 protein: CASSRRTGGQETQYF
V gene: TRBV2; J gene: TRBJ2-5; CDR3 length: 12; clone size: once; D gene: -; CDR3 DNA: TGTGCCAGTTGGACTGTGCAAGAGACCCAGTACTTC; CDR3 protein: CASWTVQETQYF
V gene: TRBV6-1; J gene: TRBJ2-3; CDR3 length: 13; clone size: -; D gene: -; CDR3 DNA: TGTGCCAGCACCTCCTTCCGGACAGATACGCAGTATTTT; CDR3 protein: CASTSFRTDTQYF
V gene: TRBV7-2; J gene: TRBJ2-5; CDR3 length: 18; clone size: -; D gene: TRBD2; CDR3 DNA: TGTGCCAGCAGCTTAGAAAGAGCCAGCGGGGGGGCGGGAGAGACCCAGTACTTC; CDR3 protein: CASSLERASGGAGETQYF
V gene: TRBV27; J gene: TRBJ2-1; CDR3 length: 13; clone size: -; D gene: -; CDR3 DNA: TGTGCCAGCAGTTTCGGGGGAGTCAGTGAGCAGTTCTTC; CDR3 protein: CASSFGGVSEQFF